The text below deals with one T cell receptor beta chain. Antigen specificity is unknown. The record originates from a study of somatic mutations in cytotoxic T cells in rheumatoid arthritis. In the study overall: Blood from the patient (about 30 ml EDTA) was drawn right after diagnosis, pretreatment.

This CDR3 is built from 15 residues. Germline loops: CDR1 MGHDK, CDR2 SYGVNS. V gave up 4 bases and J gave up 3 bases, with 12 bases separating them. Points from the study as a whole: Of 50 to 75 patients, about eight had a largest CD8+ clone that exceeded 20% of CD8+ cells.

The protocol was immunoSEQ multiplex PCR, while the TCRdb copy is restricted to in-frame clones and leaves out a portion. The sample has fewer than 20,000 clones; over 75% are singletons. The sequenced material came from CD8+ T cells sorted from blood. The V gene is TRBV25-1, the J gene TRBJ1-4; D gene uncertain. This clonotype was sampled from an adult with rheumatoid arthritis. CDR3 in DNA: TGTGCCAGCAGTGCATCACCGGACGCTAATGAAAAACTGTTTTTT. This translates into CASSASPDANEKLFF.